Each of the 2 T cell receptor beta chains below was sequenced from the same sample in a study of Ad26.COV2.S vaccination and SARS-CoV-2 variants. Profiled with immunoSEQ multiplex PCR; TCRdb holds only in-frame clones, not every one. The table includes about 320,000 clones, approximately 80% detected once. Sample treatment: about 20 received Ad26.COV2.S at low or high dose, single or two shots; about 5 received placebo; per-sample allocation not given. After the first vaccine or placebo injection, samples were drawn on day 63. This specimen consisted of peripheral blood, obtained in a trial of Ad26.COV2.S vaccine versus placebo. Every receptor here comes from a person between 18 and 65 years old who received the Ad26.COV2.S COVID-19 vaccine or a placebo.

The CDR3 spells CASSASPGQGANEKLFF. DNA for the CDR3: TGTGCCAGCAGCGCCAGTCCGGGACAGGGGGCTAATGAAAAACTGTTTTTT. The chain combines TRBV9 with TRBJ1-4; TRBD1 matches 11 bases. The CDR3 has 17 residues. Germline CDR1 reads SGDLS; CDR2 reads YYNGEE. With V trimmed by 3 bases and J by 3 bases, 7 bases remained unmatched.

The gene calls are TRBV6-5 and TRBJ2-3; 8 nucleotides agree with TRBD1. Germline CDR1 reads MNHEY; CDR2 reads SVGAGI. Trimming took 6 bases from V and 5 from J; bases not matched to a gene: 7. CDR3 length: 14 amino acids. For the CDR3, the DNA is TGTGCCAGCAGATCGGACAGGGCCAGAGATACGCAGTATTTT. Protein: CASRSDRARDTQYF.